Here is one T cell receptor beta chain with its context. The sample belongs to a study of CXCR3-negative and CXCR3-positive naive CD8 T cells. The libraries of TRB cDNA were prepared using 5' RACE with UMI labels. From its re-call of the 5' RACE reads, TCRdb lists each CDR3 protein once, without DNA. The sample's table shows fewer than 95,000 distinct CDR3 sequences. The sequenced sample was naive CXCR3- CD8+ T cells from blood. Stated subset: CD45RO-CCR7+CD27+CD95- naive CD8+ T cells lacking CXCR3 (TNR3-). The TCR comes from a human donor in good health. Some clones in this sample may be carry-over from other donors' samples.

The CDR3 loop is CSVDGAYSTTGEQYF. The genes are TRBV29-1 and TRBJ2-7; as DNA is missing, the TRBD1 call by TCRdb cannot be tested. This CDR3 comprises 15 residues. The germline CDR1 and CDR2 sequences are SQVTM and ANQGSEA.